Following are 7 T cell receptor beta chains from one sample sequenced in a study of cytomegalovirus exposure and HLA in healthy donors. PCR employed 60 Vbeta and 13 Jbeta primers. Repertoires were generated with immunoSEQ multiplex PCR, while TCRdb's copy carries only in-frame clones and drops some. The sample carries over 200,000 clones, just over 75% recorded once. The sequencing sample was made of PBMCs. The source of these receptors is a woman aged 60 to 75 in good health and CMV-seropositive.

The J gene is TRBJ2-2, the V gene TRBV5-1; D is unclear. With 0 bases removed from V and 4 bases from J, the gap between germline ends came to 7 bases. The CDR3 contains 14 residues. The V gene's germline CDR1 is SGHRS and CDR2 YFSETQ. As DNA, the CDR3 is TGCGCCAGCAGCTTGGATAGTCCCACCGGGGAGCTGTTTTTT. As protein: CASSLDSPTGELFF.

The rearrangement joins TRBV4-3 to TRBJ2-2, with 9 nucleotides matching TRBD1. V shed 2 bases and J 3 bases; nucleotides not matched to a gene: 4. The CDR3 is 16 amino acids. Per germline, CDR1 LGHNA and CDR2 YSLEER. CDR3 residues: CASSQYRGLDTGELFF. The CDR3 coding sequence is TGCGCCAGCAGCCAATACAGGGGGCTGGACACCGGGGAGCTGTTTTTT.

The chain couples TRBV12-2 to TRBJ2-7; the D segment call TRBD1 is taken from the table without a DNA check. TRBV12-2 is assigned pseudogene status. The CDR3 runs 15 residues. The CDR3 nucleotides read TGTGCAAGTCGCTTAGAGGCAGGGGGCTCCTACGAGCAGTACTTC. Its protein product is CASRLEAGGSYEQYF.

The V call is TRBV6-1, the J call TRBJ1-2; D is uncertain. Trimming removed 4 bases at V and 4 bases at J, with 16 bases between. Germline V CDR1 and CDR2: MNHNS, SASEGT. CDR3 length: 15 residues. CDR3 bases: TGTGCCAGCAGTGGAGAGGGTCCAAAGATCTATGGCTACACCTTC. Protein product: CASSGEGPKIYGYTF.

The J gene is TRBJ2-3, the V gene TRBV2; D remains ambiguous. Germline V gene sequence: CDR1 SNHLY, CDR2 FYNNEI. The V end lost 4 bases, the J end lost 7 bases, and 9 bases lay between the germline ends. The CDR3 runs to 12 residues. The CDR3 nucleotides are TGTGCCAGCAGTGTACAAGTAAATACGCAGTATTTT. This encodes CASSVQVNTQYF.

This clone is a singleton in its sample. The chain uses TRBV9 and TRBJ1-6; D possibly corresponds to TRBD1 (5 bases). The CDR3 runs 15 residues. The germline CDR1 and CDR2 sequences are SGDLS and YYNGEE. Between the trimmed V and J ends, which lost 1 base and 0 bases, there was a span of 5 bases. The CDR3 loop reads CASSVQGSYNSPLHF. CDR3 in DNA: TGTGCCAGCAGCGTACAGGGCTCCTATAATTCACCCCTCCACTTT.

This clone has only one observation. The CDR3 nucleotides are TGTGCCAGCAAATTAGATCCAACAGATACGCAGTATTTT. Its translation: CASKLDPTDTQYF. The J gene is TRBJ2-3, the V gene TRBV6-6, with no clear D. The V and J ends lost 7 bases and 3 bases respectively, with 11 bases between them. The CDR3 sequence is 13 residues long. CDR1 and CDR2 from the germline V gene are MNHNY and SVGAGI (reference sequence).